This T cell receptor (beta chain) was identified during a study of a mutant IDH1 vaccine in newly diagnosed glioma. The assay was immunoSEQ multiplex PCR, and TCRdb's table has in-frame clones only and misses some. The sample contains more than 55,000 clones, approximately 80% of which appear only once. This CDR3 is 16 amino acids long. The V gene's germline CDR1 is MNHNY and CDR2 SVGAGI (reference sequence). The V segment lost 6 bases and the J segment 5 bases; nucleotides outside the gene matches: 5. Time point described: week 5, during vaccination. Each dose of the vaccine consisted of 300 ug of mutant IDH1 20-mer peptide, with topical imiquimod. Regarding this clone: Its antigen is as yet unknown.

Sequenced material: PBMCs, taken from a glioma patient whose treatment included an IDH1 peptide vaccine. The J gene is TRBJ2-3, the V gene TRBV6-6, with 16 bases identical to TRBD2. The sequence derives from a woman under 30 with glioma. Some clones in this sample may be carry-over from other donors' samples. DNA for the CDR3: TGTGCCAGCAGGGGGACTAGCGGGGGGGCAAAAGATACGCAGTATTTT. As protein: CASRGTSGGAKDTQYF.